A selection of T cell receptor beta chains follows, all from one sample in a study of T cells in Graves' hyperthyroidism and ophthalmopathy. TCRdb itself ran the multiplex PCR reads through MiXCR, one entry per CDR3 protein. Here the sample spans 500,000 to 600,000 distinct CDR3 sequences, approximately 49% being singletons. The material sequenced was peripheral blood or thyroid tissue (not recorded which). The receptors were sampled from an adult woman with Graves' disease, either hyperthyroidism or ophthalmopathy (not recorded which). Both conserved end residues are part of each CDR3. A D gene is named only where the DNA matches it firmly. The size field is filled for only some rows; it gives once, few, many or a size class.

cdr3_nt: TGTGCCAGTAGTATCCACCCGGGGCAGGGAGAGAAGCCCCTCCACTTT
cdr3_aa: CASSIHPGQGEKPLHF
v_call: TRBV19
clone_size: NA
j_call: TRBJ1-6
d_call: NA

cdr3_nt: TGCAGCGTATCCACAGGGGGCTCAAGCGGAAACACCATATATTTT
cdr3_aa: CSVSTGGSSGNTIYF
v_call: TRBV29-1
clone_size: once
j_call: TRBJ1-3
d_call: TRBD1

cdr3_nt: TGCAGCGTTACGGACAACATGAACACTGAAGCTTTCTTT
cdr3_aa: CSVTDNMNTEAFF
v_call: TRBV29-1
clone_size: many
j_call: TRBJ1-1
d_call: NA

cdr3_nt: TGTGCCACCAGCAGGCGACAGGACAGTACGGATGGCTACACCTTC
cdr3_aa: CATSRRQDSTDGYTF
v_call: TRBV15
clone_size: few
j_call: TRBJ1-2
d_call: NA

cdr3_nt: TGCAGTGCTCTGGACAGGGGGTTAAAGCACGTTCAGCCCCAGCATTTT
cdr3_aa: CSALDRGLKHVQPQHF
v_call: TRBV20-1
clone_size: many
j_call: TRBJ1-5
d_call: TRBD1

cdr3_nt: TGCAGCGTTGAAGGGAGGGTGAGGGTGGACACTGAAGCTTTCTTT
cdr3_aa: CSVEGRVRVDTEAFF
v_call: TRBV29-1
clone_size: few
j_call: TRBJ1-1
d_call: NA

cdr3_nt: TGTGCCAGCAGCTTCCAGGACATTCTCTCCTACGAGCAGTACTTC
cdr3_aa: CASSFQDILSYEQYF
v_call: TRBV5-6
clone_size: few
j_call: TRBJ2-7
d_call: NA

cdr3_nt: TGTGCCAGCAGCCAACAGGGGGCTGGGGCCAACGTCCTGACTTTC
cdr3_aa: CASSQQGAGANVLTF
v_call: TRBV7-9
clone_size: many
j_call: TRBJ2-6
d_call: TRBD1

cdr3_nt: TGTGCCACCAGCAGAGATTATCCAAGGGGGGGAGGGGGCGATCAGCCCCAGCATTTT
cdr3_aa: CATSRDYPRGGGGDQPQHF
v_call: TRBV15
clone_size: many
j_call: TRBJ1-5
d_call: TRBD1

cdr3_nt: TGCAGTGCTGGGTGGGGCGCTGGGGCCAACGTCCTGACTTTC
cdr3_aa: CSAGWGAGANVLTF
v_call: TRBV20-1
clone_size: NA
j_call: TRBJ2-6
d_call: NA

cdr3_nt: TGTGCCCGCGGACAGGGTTGGGAGACCCAGTACTTC
cdr3_aa: CARGQGWETQYF
v_call: TRBV2
clone_size: NA
j_call: TRBJ2-5
d_call: TRBD1

cdr3_nt: TGTGCCAGCAGCCCTGGACAGTTTAACTATGGCTACACCTTC
cdr3_aa: CASSPGQFNYGYTF
v_call: TRBV2
clone_size: NA
j_call: TRBJ1-2
d_call: NA

cdr3_nt: TGCAGTGCTAGAGGGTGGCTAGCGGACTACGAGCAGTACTTC
cdr3_aa: CSARGWLADYEQYF
v_call: TRBV20-1
clone_size: many
j_call: TRBJ2-7
d_call: TRBD2

cdr3_nt: TGTGCCAGCAAGCGCCGGATGAGCTTCTCTGGGGCCAACGTCCTGACTTTC
cdr3_aa: CASKRRMSFSGANVLTF
v_call: TRBV28
clone_size: NA
j_call: TRBJ2-6
d_call: NA

cdr3_nt: TGCAGCGTTGAGTTGGGACAGGGTGACTACGAGCAGTACTTC
cdr3_aa: CSVELGQGDYEQYF
v_call: TRBV29-1
clone_size: few
j_call: TRBJ2-7
d_call: TRBD1

cdr3_nt: TGTGCCAGCAGTTACCGGGTTCCCAATGAGCAGTTCTTC
cdr3_aa: CASSYRVPNEQFF
v_call: TRBV7-8
clone_size: NA
j_call: TRBJ2-1
d_call: NA

cdr3_nt: TGTGCCAGCAGTGGGGACAGGGTTTCCACATCCTATAATTCACCCCTCCACTTT
cdr3_aa: CASSGDRVSTSYNSPLHF
v_call: TRBV2
clone_size: NA
j_call: TRBJ1-6
d_call: TRBD1

cdr3_nt: TGTGCCAGCAGCTTAACGGGCGATTACACCGGGGAGCTGTTTTTT
cdr3_aa: CASSLTGDYTGELFF
v_call: TRBV7-8
clone_size: few
j_call: TRBJ2-2
d_call: NA

cdr3_nt: TGTGCCAGCCGACAGGGTAGTAGTACTGAAGCTTTCTTT
cdr3_aa: CASRQGSSTEAFF
v_call: TRBV2
clone_size: NA
j_call: TRBJ1-1
d_call: TRBD1

cdr3_nt: TGTGCCAGTAGTCGGACTAGCGGCACCGGGGAGCTGTTTTTT
cdr3_aa: CASSRTSGTGELFF
v_call: TRBV19
clone_size: NA
j_call: TRBJ2-2
d_call: TRBD2

cdr3_nt: TGTGCCAGCAGTGAGTCGTCAGAAAGTGAAAAACTGTTTTTT
cdr3_aa: CASSESSESEKLFF
v_call: TRBV6-1
clone_size: NA
j_call: TRBJ1-4
d_call: NA

cdr3_nt: TGTGCCACCAGCAGGGGCCTAGGACAGACGAACACTGAAGCTTTCTTT
cdr3_aa: CATSRGLGQTNTEAFF
v_call: TRBV15
clone_size: few
j_call: TRBJ1-1
d_call: NA

cdr3_nt: TGTGCCAGCAGTCTCGGATGGATGGGTGAGAACACTGAAGCTTTCTTT
cdr3_aa: CASSLGWMGENTEAFF
v_call: TRBV28
clone_size: few
j_call: TRBJ1-1
d_call: NA

cdr3_nt: TGTGCCAGCAGCGTAGCTGCGGGAGAGACTTTCTTT
cdr3_aa: CASSVAAGETFF
v_call: TRBV9
clone_size: few
j_call: TRBJ1-1
d_call: NA

cdr3_nt: TGTGCCAGCAGTGAACCCCAGGGGCTAAATGAAAAACTGTTTTTT
cdr3_aa: CASSEPQGLNEKLFF
v_call: TRBV25-1
clone_size: NA
j_call: TRBJ1-4
d_call: NA

cdr3_nt: TGTGCCAGCAGCTTAGCGCTGCCCGGGACAGATGGCTACACCTTC
cdr3_aa: CASSLALPGTDGYTF
v_call: TRBV7-2
clone_size: NA
j_call: TRBJ1-2
d_call: TRBD1

cdr3_nt: TGTGCCAGCAGCGGTTACAGCGGGCTGAACACCGGGGAGCTGTTTTTT
cdr3_aa: CASSGYSGLNTGELFF
v_call: TRBV2
clone_size: NA
j_call: TRBJ2-2
d_call: NA

cdr3_nt: TGTGCCAGCAGCTTAAGGATGGGGGGCGGCTACACCTTC
cdr3_aa: CASSLRMGGGYTF
v_call: TRBV7-3
clone_size: many
j_call: TRBJ1-2
d_call: NA

cdr3_nt: TGTGCCATCAGCCTCGGGAGTACCAGGAACACTGAAGCTTTCTTT
cdr3_aa: CAISLGSTRNTEAFF
v_call: TRBV10-3
clone_size: many
j_call: TRBJ1-1
d_call: NA

cdr3_nt: TGCAGCGGTACCCCAGGGACGGCTGAAGCTTTCTTT
cdr3_aa: CSGTPGTAEAFF
v_call: TRBV29-1
clone_size: NA
j_call: TRBJ1-1
d_call: NA

cdr3_nt: TGTGCCAGCACCCCCCGGACTAGCGGGGCTGAGACCCAGTACTTC
cdr3_aa: CASTPRTSGAETQYF
v_call: TRBV7-6
clone_size: once
j_call: TRBJ2-5
d_call: TRBD2

cdr3_nt: TGTGCCAGTAGTATCCGGGACGGTTATAGCAATCAGCCCCAGCATTTT
cdr3_aa: CASSIRDGYSNQPQHF
v_call: TRBV2
clone_size: few
j_call: TRBJ1-5
d_call: NA

cdr3_nt: TGTGCCACCAGCAGTCCAGGAAACTCTGGAAACACCATATATTTT
cdr3_aa: CATSSPGNSGNTIYF
v_call: TRBV15
clone_size: many
j_call: TRBJ1-3
d_call: NA

cdr3_nt: TGTGCCAGCAGCTGGTGGACTGATTACATGAACACTGAAGCTTTCTTT
cdr3_aa: CASSWWTDYMNTEAFF
v_call: TRBV7-6
clone_size: NA
j_call: TRBJ1-1
d_call: NA

cdr3_nt: TGTGCCAGCAGCTCAACTTTGGGGGACGTGACCCAGTACTTC
cdr3_aa: CASSSTLGDVTQYF
v_call: TRBV7-9
clone_size: once
j_call: TRBJ2-5
d_call: NA

cdr3_nt: TGTGCTAGAGATTTACAGGGGGCGCCGTGGAATTCACCCCTCCACTTT
cdr3_aa: CARDLQGAPWNSPLHF
v_call: TRBV25-1
clone_size: NA
j_call: TRBJ1-6
d_call: TRBD1

cdr3_nt: TGTGCCAGCAGCACCTTGACAGAGTACCAAGAGACCCAGTACTTC
cdr3_aa: CASSTLTEYQETQYF
v_call: TRBV6-2/TRBV6-3
clone_size: many
j_call: TRBJ2-5
d_call: NA

cdr3_nt: TGTGCCAGCTCACCTTCTGGAGACCCCAAGCGGGACACTGAAGCTTTCTTT
cdr3_aa: CASSPSGDPKRDTEAFF
v_call: TRBV25-1
clone_size: NA
j_call: TRBJ1-1
d_call: NA

cdr3_nt: TGTGCCAGCAATACACAGGCAACGCCGGGACTAGCCTACGAGCAGTACTTC
cdr3_aa: CASNTQATPGLAYEQYF
v_call: TRBV2
clone_size: many
j_call: TRBJ2-7
d_call: TRBD2

cdr3_nt: TGTGCCACCAGTGATTCCGGGACAGAGTTCTCTGGGGCCAACGTCCTGACTTTC
cdr3_aa: CATSDSGTEFSGANVLTF
v_call: TRBV24-1
clone_size: NA
j_call: TRBJ2-6
d_call: TRBD1

cdr3_nt: TGTGCCAGCAGCTTAGCGGCTGGGGAGACCCAGTACTTC
cdr3_aa: CASSLAAGETQYF
v_call: TRBV7-3
clone_size: NA
j_call: TRBJ2-5
d_call: NA